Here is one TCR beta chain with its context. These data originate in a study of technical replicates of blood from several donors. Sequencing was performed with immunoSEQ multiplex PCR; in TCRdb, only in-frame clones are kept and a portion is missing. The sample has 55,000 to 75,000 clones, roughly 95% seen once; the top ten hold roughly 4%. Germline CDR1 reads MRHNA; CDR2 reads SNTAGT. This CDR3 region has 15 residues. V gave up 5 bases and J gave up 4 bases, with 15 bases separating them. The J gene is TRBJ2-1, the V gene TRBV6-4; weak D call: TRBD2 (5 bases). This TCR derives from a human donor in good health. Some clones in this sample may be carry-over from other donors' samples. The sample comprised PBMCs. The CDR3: CASSTASGDYNEQFF. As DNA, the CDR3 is TGTGCCAGCAGTACCGCCAGCGGCGATTACAATGAGCAGTTCTTC.